This TCR beta chain is from a study of spatial heterogeneity in lung cancer. This clonotype was observed many times. Trimming at V came to 4 bases and at J to 7 bases, leaving 11 bases not matched to a gene. The germline CDR1 and CDR2 sequences are LNHDA and SQIVND (reference sequence). This CDR3 comprises 16 residues. Time point meaning: blood at routine non-recurrence follow-up after resection. One entry per CDR3 protein, called by TCRdb with MiXCR from the 5' RACE reads. The repertoire holds 39,000 or so distinct CDR3 sequences, with about 10% as singletons. The chain is built from TRBV19 and TRBJ2-2, with 8 positions matching TRBD1. The clonotype originates from a female donor with early-stage non-small cell lung cancer. Specimen: PBMCs, collected at follow-up. The CDR3 here is CASSKGQGANHGELFF. The CDR3 DNA follows: TGTGCCAGTAGTAAAGGGCAGGGGGCCAATCACGGGGAGCTGTTTTTT.